This entry lists 32 T cell receptor beta chains sequenced from one sample in a study of tumor and adjacent non-tumor tissue in lung cancer. A modified ARM-PCR protocol with three rounds of nested PCR amplified TCRbeta. TCRdb reanalysed the multiplex PCR reads using MiXCR and keeps one entry per CDR3 protein. The sample holds 98,000 or so distinct CDR3 sequences, 80% seen once. RNA was extracted from bulk tissue without any cell sorting. Distant lung tissue was collected more than 3 cm away from the tumor edge. The sequenced sample was distant non-tumor lung tissue. These receptors all come from a man in his fifties or sixties with small cell lung cancer.

As concerns this clonotype: Mismatch with germline at one junction end may stem from a read error. The gene calls are TRBV5-4 and TRBJ1-4; D remains unclear. The CDR3 is made up of 14 amino acids. From germline, CDR1 is SGHNT and CDR2 YYREEE (reference sequence). The CDR3 reads CASSSRVGDEKLFF. Written as DNA, the CDR3 is TGTGCTAGCAGCTCGAGGGTTGGGGATGAAAAACTGTTTTTT.

Note on this clonotype: At one of its ends the junction is not consistent with the germline gene, which may arise from a read error. The genes are TRBV29-1 and TRBJ2-3; D possibly corresponds to TRBD1 (6 bases). CDR3 length: 15 residues. Germline assignment: CDR1 SQVTM and CDR2 ANQGSEA. CDR3 sequence (DNA): TGCAGTGTAATAAGGACAGAGCTTAGCAGAGATACGCAGTATTTT. Amino acids: CSVIRTELSRDTQYF.

Details on this clonotype: One end of the junction fails to match germline, which may point to a read error. CDR3 sequence reads: CASGLMNEELFF. The DNA for the CDR3 is TGTGCCAGCGGCCTGATGAATGAAGAACTGTTTTTT. This rearrangement joins TRBV6-5 to TRBJ1-4; D gene uncertain. The CDR3 has 12 amino acids. Per the germline V gene, CDR1 is MNHEY and CDR2 is SVGAGI.

A note on this clonotype: Because the CDR3 is missing its conserved closing phenylalanine or tryptophan, this is likely a read error. V gene TRBV20-1 combines with J gene TRBJ1-1, with TRBD1 matching over 7 bases. CDR3 length equals 14 residues. Trimming cost V 5 bases and J 1 base; bases outside gene matches: 7. Germline V gives CDR1 DFQATT, CDR2 SNEGSKA (reference sequence). The CDR3 DNA sequence: TGCAGTGCTCGGAGGGGACAGACGAACACTGAAGCTTTCTTA. Residues: CSARRGQTNTEAFL.

The chain has TRBV20-1 and TRBJ2-7, with 8 bases aligning to TRBD2. J was trimmed by 0 bases and V by 3 bases; bases with no gene match: 10. The CDR3 is made up of 16 amino acids. The V gene's germline CDR1 is DFQATT and CDR2 SNEGSKA (reference sequence). CDR3 nucleotides: TGCAGTGCTAGTGTTTTCGGGCGGGAGGCCTCCTACGAGCAGTACTTC. This sequence encodes CSASVFGREASYEQYF.

This clonotype was found once. A read error may produce the germline difference seen at one junction end. The chain is built from TRBV6-6 and TRBJ2-2; tentatively, D is TRBD1 (7 bases). The CDR3 runs 16 residues. Germline CDR1 reads MNHNY; CDR2 reads SVGAGI (reference sequence). The CDR3: CASSQGRDPNTRELFF. In nucleotides, the CDR3 is TGTGCCAGCTCACAGGGGCGGGACCCGAACACCAGGGAGTTGTTTTTT.

This clonotype was recorded at least ten times. The chain carries TRBV12-3 or TRBV12-4 and TRBJ2-7, with a possible D match to TRBD1 (5 bases). This CDR3 contains 13 residues. The ends were cut back, 6 bases at V and 9 bases at J, with 18 bases in the middle. The CDR3 is CASSPSPDSVQYF. CDR3 DNA: TGTGCCAGCAGCCCGTCCCCCGACAGTGTGCAGTACTTC.

The rearrangement links TRBV12-3 or TRBV12-4 to TRBJ2-3; D uncertain. There are 14 residues in the CDR3. The V and J ends lost 6 bases and 6 bases respectively, with 16 bases between them. The CDR3 loop is CASSPLFPSDTQYF. CDR3 DNA: TGTGCCAGCAGCCCACTATTCCCCTCTGATACGCAGTATTTT.

This clonotype appeared a single time. The junction departs from the called germline gene at one end, perhaps through a read error. V is TRBV11-2 and J is TRBJ2-5, with 7 bases aligning to TRBD2. From germline, CDR1 is SGHAT and CDR2 FQNNGV. This CDR3 contains 12 residues. The CDR3 sequence is CASNQGGKTQYF. The DNA for the CDR3 is TGTGCCAGCAACCAGGGAGGGAAGACCCAGTATTTC.

Turning to this clonotype: With a much larger clone just one base away, this may be a read error. Written as DNA, the CDR3 is TGTGCCAACAGTTTTTTTGGGGGGGAAGGAAAACTGTTTTTT. It yields the protein CANSFFGGEGKLFF. The rearrangement uses TRBV12-3 or TRBV12-4 and TRBJ1-4, with a possible D match to TRBD1 (5 bases). This CDR3 spans 14 amino acids.

By share, this clonotype ranks as medium-sized. The chain has TRBV29-1 and TRBJ2-1; D call uncertain. The CDR3 has 13 residues. V dropped 7 bases and J dropped 0 bases, with 10 bases sitting between them. Looked up from germline, CDR1 is SQVTM and CDR2 is ANQGSEA. The CDR3: CSARSSSYNEQFF. CDR3 in DNA: TGCAGCGCCCGATCGAGCTCCTACAATGAGCAGTTCTTC.

In the case of this clonotype: The germline gene is not matched at one end of the junction; a read error may be the cause. The rearrangement joins TRBV10-2 to TRBJ2-1, with D perhaps TRBD1 (5 bases). Germline loops: CDR1 WSHSY, CDR2 SAAADI. The CDR3 consists of 13 residues. CDR3: CANCEIGQGKQFF. CDR3 nucleotide sequence: TGCGCCAACTGCGAGATTGGCCAGGGTAAGCAATTCTTC.

A word on this clonotype: The junction shows a germline mismatch at one end, possibly a read error. This rearrangement joins TRBV6-2 or TRBV6-3 to TRBJ2-6, with 11 positions matching TRBD2. From germline, CDR1 is MNHEY and CDR2 SVGEGT. The CDR3 loop spans 18 amino acids. This chain's CDR3 is CANSFTSGRITGANVLTF. CDR3 nucleotides: TGTGCCAACAGTTTTACTAGCGGGAGAATTACTGGGGCCAACGTCCTGACTTTC.

As regards this clonotype: A clone one base away is much larger, so this may be a read error. The J gene is TRBJ2-1, the V gene TRBV6-2 or TRBV6-3; D uncertain. The V gene's germline CDR1 is MNHEY and CDR2 SVGEGT. The CDR3 spans 13 residues. The CDR3 coding sequence is TGTGTCAGCAGTTACACGAGGATTGTGGAGCAGTTCTTC. Its translation: CVSSYTRIVEQFF.

Worth noting for this clonotype: An end of the junction differs from the germline gene, which may be a read error. The genes are TRBV11-2 and TRBJ2-1, with unresolved D. There are 13 residues in the CDR3. The germline V gene encodes CDR1 SGHAT and CDR2 FQNNGV. As DNA, the CDR3 is TGCGCCAACAGCTTCATGCTCAACAATGAGCAGTTCTTC. It translates to CANSFMLNNEQFF.

This clonotype showed up just once. At one end the junction does not follow the germline gene, possibly because of a read error. The V gene is TRBV4-1, the J gene TRBJ2-7; 9 bases are a match to TRBD1. Germline assignment: CDR1 MGHRA and CDR2 YSYEKL. This CDR3 has 14 residues. The CDR3 is CTSSPYRGPYEQYF. In nucleotides, the CDR3 is TGCACCAGCAGCCCCTACAGGGGGCCCTACGAGCAGTACTTC.

On this clonotype itself: A read error is likely, as this CDR3 ends without the conserved phenylalanine or tryptophan. The chain carries TRBV13 and TRBJ1-6; D uncertain. Germline V gene sequence: CDR1 PRHDT, CDR2 FYEKMQ (reference sequence). This CDR3 region has 17 residues. The CDR3, as DNA: TGTGTCAGCAGCCAAAACGACGGGAGCTCCTATAATTCACCCCTCCACTAT. This codes for CVSSQNDGSSYNSPLHY.

The table lists this clonotype with a count of one. One junction end does not reproduce the germline sequence, and a read error may be involved. The chain recombines TRBV4-2 with TRBJ1-3; D gene uncertain. Germline V CDR1 and CDR2: LGHNA, YNFKEQ. The CDR3 consists of 15 residues. CDR3 region: CASSLMKGNANTIYF. CDR3 nucleotides: TGTGCCAGTAGCCTCATGAAAGGGAACGCAAACACCATATATTTT.

Comments on this clonotype: One junction end does not reproduce the germline sequence, and a read error may be involved. The chain joins TRBV6-5 to TRBJ2-7; possibly TRBD2 for D (5 bases). The CDR3 loop spans 14 amino acids. In germline, CDR1 is MNHEY, CDR2 SVGAGI. The chain's CDR3 is CGSRYGYGAYEQYF. The CDR3 DNA is TGTGGCAGCAGATACGGGTACGGGGCCTACGAGCAGTACTTC.

Concerning this clonotype itself: A read error may account for a junction end that differs from germline. The J gene is TRBJ2-1, the V gene TRBV6-5; no clear D gene. Germline loops: CDR1 MNHEY, CDR2 SVGAGI. The CDR3 has 14 residues. This CDR3 reads CVSSSDSPPYEQFF. The CDR3 bases are TGTGTCAGCAGTTCGGATTCCCCCCCTTATGAGCAGTTCTTC.

In regard to this clonotype: A read error may produce the germline difference seen at one junction end. The gene calls are TRBV6-6 and TRBJ2-2; D is unresolved. The CDR3 extends over 13 amino acids. The germline gives CDR1 MNHNY, CDR2 SVGAGI (reference sequence). DNA for the CDR3: TGTGCCAGCAGGGCGAGTAACACCGCGGAGCTGTTTTTT. It translates to CASRASNTAELFF.

In the case of this clonotype: Mismatch with germline at one junction end may stem from a read error. The CDR3 coding sequence is TGTACCTGCAGCTTAGGAGTAGCGGGAGGCTACTACTACAATGAGCACTTCTTC. This codes for CTCSLGVAGGYYYNEHFF. The V and J genes are TRBV11-2 and TRBJ2-1; TRBD2 agrees at 10 bases. This CDR3 contains 18 residues. Germline V gene sequence: CDR1 SGHAT, CDR2 FQNNGV.

On this clonotype: One junction end disagrees with the germline gene, perhaps due to a read error. This rearrangement joins TRBV12-3 or TRBV12-4 to TRBJ2-2, with TRBD2 as a possible D gene (6 bases). The CDR3 extends over 12 amino acids. The CDR3 DNA is TGTGCCAACTGGGGGAGGACCGGGGAGCCGTTTTTT. Translation: CANWGRTGEPFF.

The rearrangement joins TRBV6-1 to TRBJ2-3; no reliable D call. From germline, CDR1 is MNHNS and CDR2 SASEGT. The CDR3 contains 17 residues. The germline V and J ends were trimmed by 4 bases and 4 bases, with 21 bases remaining between them. CDR3 in DNA: TGTGCCAGCAGTGGCCGACTGGGATTAGCAGGTTCAGATACGCAGTATTTT. This translates into CASSGRLGLAGSDTQYF.

DNA for the CDR3: TGCAGTGGATCGCGACTAGCCGGCACAGATACGCAGTATTTT. Protein product: CSGSRLAGTDTQYF. The rearrangement uses TRBV20-1 and TRBJ2-3; 7 bases agree with TRBD2. J gave up 1 base and V 7 bases, and 8 bases lay outside the gene matches. This CDR3 comprises 14 residues. The germline V gene has CDR1 DFQATT and CDR2 SNEGSKA (reference sequence).

A note on this clonotype: An end of the junction does not agree with germline; a read error may underlie this. This chain joins TRBV20-1 and TRBJ2-1; D ambiguous. This CDR3 has 13 amino acids. The germline gives CDR1 DFQATT, CDR2 SNEGSKA (reference sequence). This CDR3 reads CSARDPEETEQLF. CDR3 sequence (DNA): TGCAGCGCTAGAGACCCTGAGGAGACTGAGCAGCTCTTC.

Comments on this clonotype: Germline and junction disagree at one end, which may indicate a read error. V and J are TRBV7-9 and TRBJ2-1; unclear D gene. Germline V gene sequence: CDR1 SEHNR, CDR2 FQNEAQ (reference sequence). CDR3 size: 16 residues. The CDR3 DNA reads TGTGCCAGCAGCTTAGCGCAGTGTAGCTCCTACAATGAACAGTTCTTC. Amino acids: CASSLAQCSSYNEQFF.

The V call is TRBV5-4, the J call TRBJ1-4; perhaps TRBD1 as D (6 bases). Germline V gives CDR1 SGHNT, CDR2 YYREEE (reference sequence). This CDR3 contains 14 residues. The CDR3 sequence: CTSSPGGGDEKLFF. The CDR3 region has the DNA TGTACAAGCAGCCCTGGCGGGGGCGATGAAAAACTGTTTTTT.

CDR3 coding DNA: TGTGCCAGCAGCTCTAGCGGGAGGGCCAGTGAGACCCAGTACTTC. Translated: CASSSSGRASETQYF. This chain uses TRBV11-2 with TRBJ2-5, with 12 bases that match TRBD2. Trimming removed 4 bases from V and 5 bases from J; junction bases left unmatched: 5. The CDR3 is made up of 15 amino acids. Looked up from germline, CDR1 is SGHAT and CDR2 is FQNNGV.

About this clonotype: Relative to the germline gene, one junction end is altered; a read error may explain this. The chain uses TRBV20-1 and TRBJ2-7; TRBD2 is a possible D gene (5 bases). This CDR3 comprises 14 residues. The V gene's germline CDR1 is DFQATT and CDR2 SNEGSKA (reference sequence). In nucleotides, the CDR3 is TGCAATGCTAGAATCTCGAGGGCGGGCGACGAGCAGTACTTC. Protein product: CNARISRAGDEQYF.

This clonotype was seen many times. This chain links TRBV20-1 with TRBJ2-7; TRBD2 matches at 8 bases. V was pared by 0 bases and J by 6 bases, with 7 bases of the junction left unmatched. Germline V gene data show CDR1 as DFQATT and CDR2 as SNEGSKA (reference sequence). The CDR3 runs 14 residues. The CDR3 here is CSARDGIAGSEQYV. The DNA of the CDR3 is TGCAGTGCTAGAGATGGGATAGCGGGGAGCGAGCAGTACGTC.

For this clonotype: The junction shows a germline mismatch at one end, possibly a read error. The chain combines TRBV6-5 with TRBJ2-1; 12 bases line up with TRBD2. The CDR3 contains 17 residues. The germline CDR1 and CDR2 sequences are MNHEY and SVGAGI. The CDR3 here is CASCYSIWGLAGNEQFF. In DNA form, the CDR3 reads TGTGCCAGCTGTTACTCAATCTGGGGACTAGCGGGCAATGAGCAGTTCTTC.